Below are 8 T cell receptor beta chains sequenced from a single sample in a study of blood T cell repertoires in COVID-19. Method: immunoSEQ multiplex PCR; TCRdb's copy keeps in-frame clones and lacks some. Of hundreds of thousands of clones listed, around 87% are singletons. Sequencing was carried out using PBMCs or T cells enriched from blood (not recorded which). The receptors stem from a man aged 35-49 years in a cohort exposed to, infected with or recovered from COVID-19 (not recorded which).

The genes are TRBV19 and TRBJ1-2, with D tentatively TRBD1 (6 bases). V was clipped by 6 bases and J by 0 bases, with 14 bases between them. The CDR3 has 15 residues. Germline CDR1 and CDR2: LNHDA and SQIVND (reference sequence). DNA for the CDR3: TGTGCCAGTAGGGAGACAGGTAGACCTAACTATGGCTACACCTTC. Amino acids: CASRETGRPNYGYTF.

The genes are TRBV19 and TRBJ2-7, with TRBD1 identical over 7 bases. The CDR3 sequence is 13 residues long. CDR1 is LNHDA, CDR2 SQIVND, per germline (reference sequence). The junction had 8 bases not matched to a gene; V was cut back by 10 bases and J by 2 bases. This CDR3 is CATSAGTAYEQYF. CDR3 DNA: TGTGCCACCAGCGCCGGGACAGCCTACGAGCAGTACTTC.

The chain uses TRBV6-6 and TRBJ1-3; D is undetermined. The germline gives CDR1 MNHNY, CDR2 SVGAGI (reference sequence). Trimming left V 0 bases short and J 0 bases short, with 9 bases between. The CDR3 is made up of 16 amino acids. DNA of the CDR3: TGTGCCAGCAGTTACTCGGGCAGCCACTCTGGAAACACCATATATTTT. This gives the protein CASSYSGSHSGNTIYF.

The V and J genes are TRBV5-6 and TRBJ2-1, with 9 bases aligning to TRBD2. The CDR3 is 16 residues long. CDR1 is SGHDT, CDR2 YYEEEE, per germline. Trimming at V came to 0 bases and at J to 8 bases, leaving 9 bases not matched to a gene. CDR3 nucleotide sequence: TGTGCCAGCAGCTTGGTCCTAGCGGGATTTAGCGATGAGCAGTTCTTC. Its protein product is CASSLVLAGFSDEQFF.

The V gene is TRBV7-2, the J gene TRBJ1-3; D is uncertain. Germline assignment: CDR1 SGHTA and CDR2 FQGNSA. This CDR3 is built from 13 residues. Trimming left V 5 bases short and J 4 bases short, with 9 bases between. The CDR3 reads CASSPGYGNTIYF. Here the CDR3 DNA reads TGTGCCAGCAGCCCAGGTTACGGAAACACCATATATTTT.

The chain has TRBV9 and TRBJ2-2; weak D call: TRBD2 (6 bases). CDR3 size: 14 residues. Germline V lookup: CDR1 SGDLS, CDR2 YYNGEE. Trimming cost V 3 bases and J 1 base, with 7 bases left between them. The DNA of the CDR3 is TGTGCCAGCAGCGGGAGGGGGAACACCGGGGAGCTGTTTTTT. Residues: CASSGRGNTGELFF.

The chain is built from TRBV5-1 and TRBJ2-1; D is possibly TRBD1 (5 bases). The CDR3 is 13 residues long. Germline V gene lookup returns CDR1 SGHRS and CDR2 YFSETQ. V lost 2 bases and J lost 7, with 10 bases in between. CDR3 protein: CASSFQGGNEQFF. The CDR3 coding sequence is TGCGCCAGCAGCTTCCAGGGTGGAAATGAGCAGTTCTTC.

This clone occurred once. This chain joins TRBV11-3 and TRBJ2-3; D uncertain. Germline-derived CDR1 and CDR2 are SGHNT and YENEEA. V was clipped by 5 bases and J by 0 bases, with 6 bases between them. This CDR3 contains 13 residues. This CDR3 is CASSVTSTDTQYF. The CDR3, as DNA: TGTGCCAGCAGCGTGACTAGCACAGATACGCAGTATTTT.